The 10 T cell receptor beta chains reported below all come from one sample, sequenced in a study of cytotoxic CD8 clonotypes in ibrutinib-treated CLL (dated by TCRdb to about 2021). The library was prepared using the immunoSEQ multiplex PCR assay. In its TCRdb copy, this immuneACCESS table keeps in-frame sequences only and misses some clones. Where compared with another copy, unresolved V genes explain less than half of these, and the others have no known cause. In this sample the table shows fewer than 400,000 clones, under 70% of which occur a single time. Together, the top ten hold roughly 6.7% of the sample. This specimen consisted of PBMCs, obtained after 36 months of ibrutinib treatment. The source of these receptors is a human donor with chronic lymphocytic leukemia.

The rearrangement links TRBV4-1 to TRBJ2-2; 12 positions agree with TRBD2. V dropped 0 bases and J dropped 4; count of bases not matched to a gene: 3. There are 17 residues in the CDR3. Germline V CDR1 and CDR2: MGHRA, YSYEKL. The chain's CDR3 is CASSQDASGGATGELFF. The CDR3 coding sequence is TGCGCCAGCAGCCAAGATGCTAGCGGGGGGGCCACCGGGGAGCTGTTTTTT.

The rearrangement links TRBV10-2 to TRBJ1-2; 9 bases agree with TRBD1. The V and J ends lost 5 bases and 5 bases, in that order; junction bases with no gene match: 3. Germline V gene lookup returns CDR1 WSHSY and CDR2 SAAADI. The CDR3 totals 13 residues. In nucleotides, the CDR3 is TGCGCCAGCAGTCTGACAGGGGGATATGGCTACACCTTC. This encodes CASSLTGGYGYTF.

The chain combines TRBV6-4 with TRBJ2-7; tentative D call: TRBD1 (6 bases). Germline-derived CDR1 and CDR2 are MRHNA and SNTAGT. This CDR3 comprises 19 residues. The V gene lost 3 bases and the J gene lost 6 bases, with 30 bases spanning the gap. The CDR3 coding sequence is TGTGCCAGCAGTGATGGGGGCCCTGTATGGCTCAAACCCGCTTGCGAGCAGTACTTC. It translates to CASSDGGPVWLKPACEQYF.

Points on this clone: Its ends do not fully match the called genes, so a read error is possible. The chain joins TRBV28 to TRBJ2-6; 7 nucleotides line up with TRBD1. From germline, CDR1 is MDHEN and CDR2 SYDVKM. This CDR3 has 18 amino acids. The CDR3 spells CAGSFLDRAKAGANVLTF. CDR3 nucleotides: TGTGCCGGCAGTTTCCTTGACAGGGCGAAAGCTGGGGCCAACGTCCTGACTTTC.

The chain combines TRBV5-1 with TRBJ2-5; maybe TRBD1 (5 bases). The CDR3 has 15 residues. Germline V gene sequence: CDR1 SGHRS, CDR2 YFSETQ. Deletions cut 3 bases from V and 5 bases from J, with 17 bases between. CDR3 sequence (DNA): TGCGCCAGCAGCTCCTACGAAGGGGCGGCGGAGACCCAGTACTTC. Protein sequence: CASSSYEGAAETQYF.

The chain joins TRBV28 to TRBJ2-7; maybe TRBD2 (6 bases). The CDR3 has 13 residues. The V end lost 6 bases, the J end lost 7 bases, and 16 bases lay between the germline ends. The germline V gene encodes CDR1 MDHEN and CDR2 SYDVKM. CDR3 nucleotide sequence: TGTGCCAGCAGCCCCGGGACTCGGAGGGAGCAGTACTTC. It encodes CASSPGTRREQYF.

The genes are TRBV9 and TRBJ2-7, with 11 bases matching TRBD2. J gave up 4 bases and V 4 bases, and 4 bases lay outside the gene matches. Germline CDR1 SGDLS, CDR2 YYNGEE. The CDR3 has 14 residues. The CDR3 spells CASSPRLAGYEQYF. CDR3 coding DNA: TGTGCCAGCAGCCCCCGACTAGCGGGATACGAGCAGTACTTC.

J is TRBJ2-3 and V is TRBV6-1, with D possibly being TRBD1 (5 bases). The V and J ends lost 1 base and 4 bases respectively, with 18 bases between them. There are 17 residues in the CDR3. Germline V gene lookup returns CDR1 MNHNS and CDR2 SASEGT. The CDR3 DNA reads as TGTGCCAGCAGTGAAGGGGCAGGGTGGTCAAGCGCAGATACGCAGTATTTT. It specifies CASSEGAGWSSADTQYF.

The chain has TRBV7-9 and TRBJ1-1, with TRBD1 matching 9 bases. This CDR3 has 15 residues. V gave up 4 bases and J gave up 4 bases; unmatched junction bases: 7. Germline values: CDR1 SEHNR, CDR2 FQNEAQ (reference sequence). The CDR3 loop reads CASSSETDRGTEAFF. CDR3 bases: TGTGCCAGCAGCTCCGAGACGGACAGGGGCACTGAAGCTTTCTTT.

The rearrangement joins TRBV27 to TRBJ2-3; tentative D call: TRBD1 (6 bases). The V end was cut by 5 bases, the J end by 0 bases, with 12 bases between. The CDR3 has 15 residues. Germline values: CDR1 MNHEY, CDR2 SMNVEV (reference sequence). The CDR3 region is CASSRPGASTDTQYF. The CDR3 nucleotides are TGTGCCAGCAGTCGACCAGGGGCTAGCACAGATACGCAGTATTTT.